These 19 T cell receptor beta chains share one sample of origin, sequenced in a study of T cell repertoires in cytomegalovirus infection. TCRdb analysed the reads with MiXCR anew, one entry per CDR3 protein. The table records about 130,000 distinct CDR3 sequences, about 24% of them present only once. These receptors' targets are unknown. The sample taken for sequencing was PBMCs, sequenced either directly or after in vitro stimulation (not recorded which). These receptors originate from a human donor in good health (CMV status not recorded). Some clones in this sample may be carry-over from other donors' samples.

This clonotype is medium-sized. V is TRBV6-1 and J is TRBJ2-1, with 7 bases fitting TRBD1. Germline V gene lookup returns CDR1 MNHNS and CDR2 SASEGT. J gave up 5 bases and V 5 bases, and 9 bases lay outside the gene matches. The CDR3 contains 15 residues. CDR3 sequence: CASSLTTGSNNEQFF. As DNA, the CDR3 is TGTGCCAGCAGTCTCACGACAGGGAGCAACAATGAGCAGTTCTTC.

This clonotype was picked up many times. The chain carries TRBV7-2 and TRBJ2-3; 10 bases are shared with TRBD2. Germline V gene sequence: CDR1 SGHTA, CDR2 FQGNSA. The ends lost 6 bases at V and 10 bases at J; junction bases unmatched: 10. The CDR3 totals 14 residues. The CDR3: CASRLLAGGAAQYF. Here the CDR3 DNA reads TGTGCCAGCAGGCTTTTAGCGGGAGGAGCAGCGCAGTATTTT.

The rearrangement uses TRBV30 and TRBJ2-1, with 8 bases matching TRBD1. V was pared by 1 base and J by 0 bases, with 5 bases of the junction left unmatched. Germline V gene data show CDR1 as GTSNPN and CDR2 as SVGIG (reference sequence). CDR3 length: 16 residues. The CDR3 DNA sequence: TGTGCCTGGAGTGGCTGGACAGGGAACTCCTACAATGAGCAGTTCTTC. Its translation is CAWSGWTGNSYNEQFF.

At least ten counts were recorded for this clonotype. The DNA for the CDR3 is TGTGCCAGCAGCCAAACAGGTGCAACTAATGAAAAACTGTTTTTT. This codes for CASSQTGATNEKLFF. The genes are TRBV7-2 and TRBJ1-4, with a weak D call TRBD1 (5 bases). The CDR3 contains 15 residues. The germline CDR1 and CDR2 sequences are SGHTA and FQGNSA. Trimming took 5 bases from V and 0 from J, leaving 10 bases between them.

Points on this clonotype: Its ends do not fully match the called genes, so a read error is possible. This CDR3 reads CTSSLGNPAPGNTIYF. Here the CDR3 DNA reads TGTACCAGCAGCTTAGGGAACCCGGCGCCTGGAAACACCATATATTTT. The rearrangement uses TRBV7-9 and TRBJ1-3; D is ambiguous. This CDR3 region has 16 residues. CDR1 and CDR2 from the germline V gene are SEHNR and FQNEAQ (reference sequence).

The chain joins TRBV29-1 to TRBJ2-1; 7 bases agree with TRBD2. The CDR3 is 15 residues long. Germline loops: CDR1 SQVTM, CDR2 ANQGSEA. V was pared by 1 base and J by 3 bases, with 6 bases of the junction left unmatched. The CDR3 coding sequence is TGCAGCGTTGAAGGGGGAGGGGCCAGCTACAATGAGCAGTTCTTC. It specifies CSVEGGGASYNEQFF.

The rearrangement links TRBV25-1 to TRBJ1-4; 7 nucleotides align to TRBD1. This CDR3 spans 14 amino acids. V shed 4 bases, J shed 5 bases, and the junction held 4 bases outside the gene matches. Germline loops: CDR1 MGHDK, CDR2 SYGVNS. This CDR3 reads CASSGDRTNEKLFF. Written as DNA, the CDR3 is TGTGCCAGCAGTGGGGACAGAACAAATGAAAAACTGTTTTTT. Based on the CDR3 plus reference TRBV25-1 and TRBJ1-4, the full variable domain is EADIYQTPRYLVIGTGKKITLECSQTMGHDKMYWYQQDPGMELHLIHYSYGVNSTEKGDLSSESTVSRIRTEHFPLTLESARPSHTSQYLCASSGDRTNEKLFFGSGTQLSVL.

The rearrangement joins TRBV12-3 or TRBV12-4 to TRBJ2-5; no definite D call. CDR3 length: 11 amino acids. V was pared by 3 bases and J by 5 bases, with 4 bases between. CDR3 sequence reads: CASSFVETQYF. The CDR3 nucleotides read TGTGCCAGCAGTTTCGTCGAGACCCAGTACTTC.

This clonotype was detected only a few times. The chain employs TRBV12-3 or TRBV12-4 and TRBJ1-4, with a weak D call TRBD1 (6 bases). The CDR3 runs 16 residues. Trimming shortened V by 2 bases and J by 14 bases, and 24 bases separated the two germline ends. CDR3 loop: CASSLYPLGQPTALFF. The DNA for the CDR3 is TGTGCCAGCAGTTTATACCCCCTTGGACAGCCGACGGCTCTGTTTTTT.

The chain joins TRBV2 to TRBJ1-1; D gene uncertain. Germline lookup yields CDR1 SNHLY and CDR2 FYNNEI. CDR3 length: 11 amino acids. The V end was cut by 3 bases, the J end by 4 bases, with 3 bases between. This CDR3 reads CASSERTEAFF. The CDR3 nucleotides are TGTGCCAGCAGTGAGCGCACTGAAGCTTTCTTT.

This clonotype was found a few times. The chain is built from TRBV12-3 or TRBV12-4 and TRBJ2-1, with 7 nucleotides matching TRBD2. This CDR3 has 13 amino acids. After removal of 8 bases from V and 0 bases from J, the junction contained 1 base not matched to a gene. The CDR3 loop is CASRGVSYNEQFF. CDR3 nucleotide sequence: TGTGCCAGCCGGGGGGTCTCCTACAATGAGCAGTTCTTC.

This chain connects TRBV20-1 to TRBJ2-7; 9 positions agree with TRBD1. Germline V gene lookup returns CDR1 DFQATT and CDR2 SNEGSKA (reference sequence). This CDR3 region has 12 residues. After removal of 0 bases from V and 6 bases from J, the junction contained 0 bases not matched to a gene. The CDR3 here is CSAREDRGEQYF. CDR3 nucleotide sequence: TGCAGTGCTAGAGAGGACAGGGGCGAGCAGTACTTC.

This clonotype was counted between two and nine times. This CDR3 is CASSNPGSGRWSGANVLTF. CDR3 sequence (DNA): TGTGCCAGCAGTAACCCCGGTAGCGGGAGGTGGTCTGGGGCCAACGTCCTGACTTTC. The V gene is TRBV28, the J gene TRBJ2-6; 10 bases align to TRBD2. Looked up from germline, CDR1 is MDHEN and CDR2 is SYDVKM. V was clipped by 5 bases and J by 1 base; unmatched bases: 11. CDR3 length: 19 residues. The variable domain in full, completed from reference TRBV28 and TRBJ2-6, reads DVKVTQSSRYLVKRTGEKVFLECVQDMDHENMFWYRQDPGLGLRLIYFSYDVKMKEKGDIPEGYSVSREKKERFSLILESASTNQTSMYLCASSNPGSGRWSGANVLTFGAGSRLTVL.

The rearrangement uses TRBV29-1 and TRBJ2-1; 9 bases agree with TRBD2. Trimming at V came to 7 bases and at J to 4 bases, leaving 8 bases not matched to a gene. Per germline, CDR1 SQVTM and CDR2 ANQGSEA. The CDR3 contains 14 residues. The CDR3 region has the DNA TGCAGCGCAAAGGGGACTAGCCGATACAATGAGCAGTTCTTC. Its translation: CSAKGTSRYNEQFF.

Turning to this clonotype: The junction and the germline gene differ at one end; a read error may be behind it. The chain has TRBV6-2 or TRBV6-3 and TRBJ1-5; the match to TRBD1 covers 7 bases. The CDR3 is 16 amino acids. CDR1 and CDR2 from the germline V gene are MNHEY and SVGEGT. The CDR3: CASSYGAGGSHQPQHF. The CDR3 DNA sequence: TGTGCCAGCAGTTACGGGGCAGGGGGTAGCCATCAGCCCCAGCATTTT.

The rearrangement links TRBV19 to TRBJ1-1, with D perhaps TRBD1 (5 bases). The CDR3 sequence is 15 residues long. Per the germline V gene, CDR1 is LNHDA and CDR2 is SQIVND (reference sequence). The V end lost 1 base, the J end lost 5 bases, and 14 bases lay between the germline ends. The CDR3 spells CASSIGGGVRTEAFF. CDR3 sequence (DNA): TGTGCCAGTAGTATAGGAGGAGGGGTGAGGACTGAAGCTTTCTTT.

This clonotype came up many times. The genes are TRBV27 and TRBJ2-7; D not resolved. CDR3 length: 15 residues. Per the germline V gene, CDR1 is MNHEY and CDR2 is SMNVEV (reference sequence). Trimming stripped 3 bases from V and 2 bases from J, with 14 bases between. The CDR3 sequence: CASSFSPASAYEQYV. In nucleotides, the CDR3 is TGTGCCAGCAGTTTTTCGCCAGCGAGTGCCTACGAGCAGTACGTC.

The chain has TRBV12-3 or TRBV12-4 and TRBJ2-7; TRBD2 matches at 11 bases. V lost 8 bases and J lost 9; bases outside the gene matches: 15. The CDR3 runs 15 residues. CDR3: CASVPPGLAGSVQYF. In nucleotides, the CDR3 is TGTGCCAGCGTACCGCCAGGACTAGCGGGTTCGGTGCAGTACTTC.

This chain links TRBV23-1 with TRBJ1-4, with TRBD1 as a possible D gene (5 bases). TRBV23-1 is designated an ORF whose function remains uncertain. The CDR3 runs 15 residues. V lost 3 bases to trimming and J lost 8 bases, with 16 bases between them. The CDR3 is CASSQTGARSEKLFF. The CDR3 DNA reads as TGCGCCAGCAGTCAGACCGGGGCGCGGAGCGAAAAACTGTTTTTT.